A selection of T cell receptor beta chains follows, all from one sample in a study of T cells in Graves' hyperthyroidism and ophthalmopathy. TCRdb used MiXCR to reprocess the multiplex PCR reads, holding one entry per CDR3 protein. The table lists about 640,000 distinct CDR3 sequences, less than 25% of them singletons. Material for sequencing was blood. Source of these receptors: a man aged 30 to 45 with Graves' ophthalmopathy. Each CDR3 is given with its conserved first and last residue. Size is stated for part of the rows, as once, few or many counts, or as a class when the clone is expanded.

cdr3_aa	v_call	clone_size	j_call
CASSVEPLSEQFF	TRBV9	.	TRBJ2-1
CASSQDIDSPLHF	TRBV4-3	.	TRBJ1-6
CASSSSSGRAGGEQFF	TRBV6-2/TRBV6-3	few	TRBJ2-1
CASSSLTGPTYEQYF	TRBV7-2	many	TRBJ2-7
CASSLSGTPVTDTQYF	TRBV11-2	.	TRBJ2-3
CASSLTSGLQYF	TRBV28	.	TRBJ2-3
CASSGTGPGNQPQHF	TRBV27	many	TRBJ1-5
CASSSLDQQFF	TRBV28	few	TRBJ2-1
CASSYGDHSPLHF	TRBV7-2	.	TRBJ1-6
CATFGRQGAPNEQFF	TRBV10-3	few	TRBJ2-1
CASSFPEATGSYEQYF	TRBV7-8	many	TRBJ2-7
CASIDGQYAANTIYF	TRBV6-1	few	TRBJ1-3
CASSETGGREKLFF	TRBV6-1	few	TRBJ1-4
CASSLPQGTRSGANVLTF	TRBV7-8	.	TRBJ2-6
CASSQLAGGVKTQYF	TRBV4-1	few	TRBJ2-5
CASSLSGVNQPQHF	TRBV27	many	TRBJ1-5
CASSLASGLTDTQYF	TRBV5-1	few	TRBJ2-3
CASSLPPGPNRYEQYF	TRBV27	.	TRBJ2-7
CASSTLTGGRVGEQYF	TRBV6-1	few	TRBJ2-7
CASRTGLAADTQYF	TRBV13	few	TRBJ2-3
CASSLSRDETQYF	TRBV28	many	TRBJ2-5
CASSLGFANRAYEQYF	TRBV5-1	.	TRBJ2-7
CAISDREYASTERWDTQYF	TRBV10-3	few	TRBJ2-3
CSARDRGGYSYNEQFF	TRBV20-1	.	TRBJ2-1
CASSHDSGLSGEQYF	TRBV14	.	TRBJ2-7
CASSWGTPSYEQYF	TRBV12-3/TRBV12-4	many	TRBJ2-7
CASSSGQGPSYEQYF	TRBV6-2/TRBV6-3	.	TRBJ2-7
CATSDLIPGQGSTDTQYF	TRBV24-1	.	TRBJ2-3
CASTFSLSYGYTF	TRBV10-2	few	TRBJ1-2
CASTPEGRSPYEQYF	TRBV7-8	many	TRBJ2-7
CSAQWTSGYEQYF	TRBV29-1	many	TRBJ2-7
CASSLFGENEQFF	TRBV12-3/TRBV12-4	few	TRBJ2-1
CSARDNGGQYYEQYF	TRBV20-1	.	TRBJ2-7
CASSILGLLGATQYF	TRBV7-2	many	TRBJ2-5
CASSPSSGNTIYF	TRBV18	many	TRBJ1-3
CASSEFGGRAADTQYF	TRBV2	.	TRBJ2-3
CAWSGGQGGYGYTF	TRBV30	few	TRBJ1-2
CASSRSTSAPTDTQYF	TRBV11-3	few	TRBJ2-3